The 22 T cell receptor beta chains in this list originate from one sample, sequenced in a study of T-cell reconstitution after alpha-beta-depleted transplantation in children. The authors prepared the TCRbeta library with unique molecular identifiers. TCRdb passed the PCR reads through MiXCR, listing each CDR3 protein once. The data show about 640,000 distinct CDR3 sequences, roughly 13% seen once. This sample comprised PBMCs, mostly from graft donor cells, obtained 360 days after TCRalphabeta/CD19-depleted stem cell transplant. These receptors all come from a male patient under 18 who had a stem cell transplant for acute myeloid leukemia, so the T cells may come from the graft donor.

This clonotype was counted a few times. The V gene is TRBV7-9, the J gene TRBJ2-7; D is ambiguous. This CDR3 comprises 15 residues. The germline CDR1 and CDR2 sequences are SEHNR and FQNEAQ (reference sequence). Trimming took 4 bases from V and 6 from J, leaving 19 bases between them. CDR3 coding DNA: TGTGCCAGCAGCTATTTTTCCCCTCTGTCGGGCGAGCAGTACTTC. Its protein product is CASSYFSPLSGEQYF.

The chain links TRBV12-3 or TRBV12-4 to TRBJ2-6; 8 bases line up with TRBD1. J gave up 3 bases and V 6 bases, and 4 bases lay outside the gene matches. This CDR3 contains 15 residues. Here the CDR3 reads CASSTRGLGANVLTF. The CDR3, as DNA: TGTGCCAGCAGCACCAGGGGGCTTGGGGCCAACGTCCTGACTTTC.

This clonotype was found many times. The rearrangement uses TRBV20-1 and TRBJ1-1, with D hard to call. Germline CDR1 and CDR2: DFQATT and SNEGSKA (reference sequence). The CDR3 consists of 12 residues. V lost 1 base and J lost 1, with 4 bases in between. CDR3 region: CSARGGNTEAFF. The CDR3 DNA is TGCAGTGCTAGAGGGGGGAACACTGAAGCTTTCTTT.

This clonotype has a handful of counts. This chain connects TRBV9 to TRBJ1-2; 9 bases line up with TRBD1. With V trimmed by 4 bases and J by 7 bases, 11 bases remained unmatched. The CDR3 contains 15 residues. CDR1 and CDR2 (germline): SGDLS, YYNGEE. The CDR3 loop reads CASSYHRDRDGGYTF. The CDR3 DNA reads TGTGCCAGCAGCTACCACCGGGACAGGGACGGTGGCTACACCTTC. Drawing the rest from reference TRBV9 and TRBJ1-2, the complete variable domain is DSGVTQTPKHLITATGQRVTLRCSPRSGDLSVYWYQQSLDQGLQFLIQYYNGEERAKGNILERFSAQQFPDLHSELNLSSLELGDSALYFCASSYHRDRDGGYTFGSGTRLTVV.

This clonotype occurred many times. The chain has TRBV9 and TRBJ2-7; 11 nucleotides align to TRBD2. CDR1 and CDR2 from the germline V gene are SGDLS and YYNGEE. This CDR3 has 15 amino acids. V lost 4 bases and J lost 4; bases outside the gene matches: 7. CDR3 sequence reads: CASSPTSGSWYEQYF. In DNA, the CDR3 is TGTGCCAGCAGCCCCACTAGCGGGAGTTGGTACGAGCAGTACTTC.

The V and J genes are TRBV7-8 and TRBJ2-1; D is possibly TRBD1 or TRBD2 (5 bases each). This CDR3 comprises 15 residues. Deletions cut 5 bases from V and 15 bases from J, with 26 bases between. Germline CDR1 reads SGHVS; CDR2 reads FQNEAQ. The CDR3 protein is CASSLRRGKIRDRFF. CDR3 in DNA: TGTGCCAGCAGCCTCCGAAGGGGTAAGATCAGGGACCGGTTCTTC.

The chain recombines TRBV20-1 with TRBJ2-7; D unresolved. The germline V gene encodes CDR1 DFQATT and CDR2 SNEGSKA (reference sequence). The CDR3 runs 13 residues. V was pared by 2 bases and J by 4 bases, with 12 bases between. The CDR3 nucleotides are TGCAGTGCTAGACTCGGTAGTCAGTACGAGCAGTACTTC. Encoded protein: CSARLGSQYEQYF.

In this sample, this clonotype turned up a few times. The chain carries TRBV27 and TRBJ2-2, with D possibly being TRBD2 (5 bases). The length of the CDR3 is 12 residues. Germline V gene lookup returns CDR1 MNHEY and CDR2 SMNVEV (reference sequence). Trimming cost V 4 bases and J 6 bases, with 6 bases left between them. The chain's CDR3 is CASSWTPGELFF. The CDR3 nucleotides are TGTGCCAGCAGTTGGACTCCCGGGGAGCTGTTTTTT.

This clonotype was detected many times. The chain links TRBV5-5 to TRBJ2-2; D might be TRBD1 (5 bases). Trimming cost V 0 bases and J 6 bases, with 6 bases left between them. The CDR3 sequence is 13 residues long. Germline V gene data show CDR1 as SGHKS and CDR2 as YYEKEE (reference sequence). For the CDR3, the DNA is TGTGCCAGCAGCTTGGAGGGGCCCGGGGAGCTGTTTTTT. Protein sequence: CASSLEGPGELFF.

This clonotype was observed many times. The V call is TRBV7-2, the J call TRBJ2-3; 7 bases align to TRBD1. Trimming cost V 2 bases and J 3 bases; bases outside gene matches: 5. The CDR3 has 15 amino acids. Germline loops: CDR1 SGHTA, CDR2 FQGNSA. This CDR3 is CASSLRQGWTDTQYF. For the CDR3, the DNA is TGTGCCAGCAGCTTACGACAGGGTTGGACAGATACGCAGTATTTT.

V is TRBV3-1 and J is TRBJ2-7; TRBD2 matches at 9 bases. The CDR3 runs to 16 residues. The J segment lost 0 bases and the V segment lost 6 bases, leaving 9 bases of the junction unmatched. In germline, CDR1 is LGHDT, CDR2 YNNKEL (reference sequence). The CDR3 region is CASSTSGTSNSYEQYF. The CDR3 coding sequence is TGTGCCAGCAGTACAAGCGGGACTAGCAACTCCTACGAGCAGTACTTC.

Regarding this clonotype: An end of the junction does not agree with germline; a read error may underlie this. This rearrangement joins TRBV13 to TRBJ2-3; D is uncertain. There are 13 residues in the CDR3. Germline-derived CDR1 and CDR2 are PRHDT and FYEKMQ (reference sequence). The CDR3 coding sequence is TGTGCCAGCAGCTTAGCTCACACAGATTCGCAGTATTTT. This encodes CASSLAHTDSQYF.

This clonotype was detected a few times. This sequence joins TRBV7-6 and TRBJ2-5, with a possible D match to TRBD1 (6 bases). The V end lost 5 bases, the J end lost 5 bases, and 12 bases lay between the germline ends. The germline CDR1 and CDR2 sequences are SGHVS and FNYEAQ. The CDR3 runs to 13 residues. CDR3 sequence (DNA): TGTGCCAGCAGCCTCAACAGGGTGGAGACCCAGTACTTC. This codes for CASSLNRVETQYF.

This clonotype was found once. J is TRBJ2-1 and V is TRBV27, with 7 bases matching TRBD2. Germline loops: CDR1 MNHEY, CDR2 SMNVEV (reference sequence). Trimming at V came to 5 bases and at J to 8 bases, leaving 12 bases not matched to a gene. This CDR3 is built from 15 residues. The CDR3 spells CASSPSAGEADEQFF. The CDR3 nucleotides read TGTGCCAGCAGTCCTTCGGCGGGAGAGGCCGATGAGCAGTTCTTC.

V gene TRBV6-2 or TRBV6-3 combines with J gene TRBJ2-3; D gene ambiguous. Germline V gene sequence: CDR1 MNHEY, CDR2 SVGEGT. The V gene lost 5 bases and the J gene lost 2 bases, with 17 bases spanning the gap. The CDR3 loop spans 16 amino acids. DNA for the CDR3: TGTGCCAGCAGTCTCGGGCGAGCCCAGTACACAGATACGCAGTATTTT. This translates into CASSLGRAQYTDTQYF.

This clonotype has at least ten counts. The V gene is TRBV12-3 or TRBV12-4, the J gene TRBJ2-2; possibly TRBD2 for D (5 bases). The CDR3 is 15 residues long. Trimming pared 5 bases from V and 2 bases from J, leaving 12 bases between. The CDR3 loop reads CASSLPGRNTGELFF. The CDR3, as DNA: TGTGCCAGCAGTCTCCCGGGGAGAAACACCGGGGAGCTGTTTTTT.

This clonotype was detected only a few times. The V call is TRBV5-6, the J call TRBJ2-5, with D maybe TRBD2 (6 bases). V lost 0 bases, J lost 4 bases, and 16 bases lay in between. Per the germline V gene, CDR1 is SGHDT and CDR2 is YYEEEE. CDR3 length: 16 residues. The CDR3 spells CASSLVSGSGRETQYF. CDR3 in DNA: TGTGCCAGCAGCTTGGTTTCCGGGAGTGGAAGAGAGACCCAGTACTTC.

This clonotype showed up just a few times. This chain links TRBV9 with TRBJ2-1; TRBD2 might be the D (7 bases). The CDR3 sequence is 15 residues long. The germline V and J ends were trimmed by 4 bases and 7 bases, with 18 bases remaining between them. The germline CDR1 and CDR2 sequences are SGDLS and YYNGEE. CDR3 in DNA: TGTGCCAGCAGCTACAAGGGGGGAGGGGGGAATGAGCAGTTCTTC. Its translation is CASSYKGGGGNEQFF.

This clonotype was counted between two and nine times. This chain uses TRBV5-1 with TRBJ2-7, with 11 positions matching TRBD2. Per the germline V gene, CDR1 is SGHRS and CDR2 is YFSETQ. Trimming removed 2 bases from V and 5 bases from J; junction bases left unmatched: 9. The CDR3 length is 16 residues. CDR3 residues: CASSLDPGLAAHEQYF. Written as DNA, the CDR3 is TGCGCCAGCAGCTTAGATCCGGGACTAGCGGCCCACGAGCAGTACTTC.

Details on this clonotype: A clone one base away is much larger, so this may be a read error. The chain joins TRBV18 to TRBJ2-6, with unresolved D. V was trimmed by 0 bases and J by 0 bases, leaving 3 bases between them. This CDR3 has 15 residues. Germline V lookup: CDR1 KGHSH, CDR2 LQKENI. CDR3 nucleotide sequence: TGTGCCAGCTCACCACCCTACTCTGGGGCCAACGTCCTGACTTTC. Protein: CASSPPYSGANVLTF.

This clonotype came up many times. This chain uses TRBV5-1 with TRBJ2-1, with 9 positions matching TRBD2. Germline V gene lookup returns CDR1 SGHRS and CDR2 YFSETQ. The trim removed 1 base at V and 8 bases at J, leaving 19 bases unmatched. The CDR3 length is 19 residues. The DNA of the CDR3 is TGCGCCAGCAGCTTGATAGTGATAGCGGGAGTGTTATATCGCGATGAGCAGTTCTTC. It translates to CASSLIVIAGVLYRDEQFF.

This clonotype has just a few counts. The rearrangement links TRBV10-3 to TRBJ2-7, with TRBD1 identical over 8 bases. CDR1 is ENHRY, CDR2 SYGVKD, per germline. The CDR3 totals 13 residues. Trimming took 5 bases from V and 3 from J; bases not matched to a gene: 3. CDR3 coding DNA: TGTGCCATCAGTCGACAGGGGAACTACGAGCAGTACTTC. Residues: CAISRQGNYEQYF.